The 5 T cell receptor beta chains reported below all come from one sample, sequenced in a study of HIV-infected patients and healthy controls. TCRdb independently ran MiXCR on the 5' RACE reads; one entry per CDR3 protein. The sample carries 55,000 to 70,000 distinct CDR3 sequences, about a fifth recorded once. The sequencing input was CD4+ T cells from blood. The receptors derive from a human donor in good health.

The chain is built from TRBV6-5 and TRBJ1-6, with 8 bases matching TRBD1. Germline lookup yields CDR1 MNHEY and CDR2 SVGAGI. The V gene end was trimmed by 8 bases and the J gene end by 7 bases; junction bases not matched to a gene: 7. The CDR3 extends over 14 amino acids. CDR3 loop: CASEKGTGNSPLHF. Written as DNA, the CDR3 is TGTGCCAGCGAAAAAGGGACAGGCAATTCACCCCTCCACTTT.

The rearrangement links TRBV14 to TRBJ2-7; D gene uncertain. This CDR3 contains 12 residues. Deletions cut 1 base from V and 2 bases from J, with 3 bases between. The V gene's germline CDR1 is SGHDN and CDR2 FVKESK. CDR3 in DNA: TGTGCCAGCAGCCAAGGCCCCTACGAGCAGTACTTC. It is translated as CASSQGPYEQYF.

This clonotype was detected ten times or more. The chain is built from TRBV6-1 and TRBJ2-5; TRBD2 matches at 11 bases. This CDR3 has 17 residues. V dropped 6 bases and J dropped 5; count of bases not matched to a gene: 14. CDR1 is MNHNS and CDR2 is SASEGT in the germline V gene. The CDR3 loop reads CASRGTLAGAVWETQYF. The CDR3 nucleotides read TGTGCCAGCAGGGGCACACTAGCGGGAGCGGTGTGGGAGACCCAGTACTTC.

This clonotype was observed many times. This rearrangement joins TRBV7-9 to TRBJ2-7, with 10 positions matching TRBD1. The V and J ends lost 5 bases and 4 bases, in that order; junction bases with no gene match: 8. The germline gives CDR1 SEHNR, CDR2 FQNEAQ (reference sequence). The CDR3 consists of 15 residues. CDR3 residues: CASSQMRTGGYEQYF. In DNA, the CDR3 is TGTGCCAGCAGCCAAATGAGGACAGGGGGTTACGAGCAGTACTTC.

The table lists this clonotype with a few counts. V and J are TRBV10-3 and TRBJ1-1; tentative D call: TRBD1 (6 bases). V lost 7 bases and J 1 base, leaving 13 bases between the germline ends. CDR1 ENHRY and CDR2 SYGVKD come from the germline V gene. The CDR3 runs to 14 residues. The CDR3 protein is CAINPRDTNTEAFF. The CDR3, as DNA: TGTGCCATCAATCCCCGGGACACGAACACTGAAGCTTTCTTT.